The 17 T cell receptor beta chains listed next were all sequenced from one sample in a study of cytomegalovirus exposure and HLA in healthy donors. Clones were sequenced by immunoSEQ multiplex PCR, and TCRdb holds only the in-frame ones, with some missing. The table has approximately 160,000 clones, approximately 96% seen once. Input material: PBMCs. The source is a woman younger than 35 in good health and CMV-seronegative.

The DNA of the CDR3 is TGTGCCAGCAGCTTAGAGGGGGCCCGTAATGAAAAACTGTTTTTT. Translating gives CASSLEGARNEKLFF. V gene TRBV7-8 combines with J gene TRBJ1-4; 7 nucleotides agree with TRBD1. Germline CDR1 SGHVS, CDR2 FQNEAQ. The CDR3 has 15 amino acids. Germline trimming cut 1 base from V and 4 bases from J; bases unmatched to any gene: 3.

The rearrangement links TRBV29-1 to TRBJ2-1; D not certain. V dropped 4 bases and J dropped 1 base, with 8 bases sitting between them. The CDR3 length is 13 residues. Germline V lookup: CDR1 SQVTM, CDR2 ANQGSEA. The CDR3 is CSVGGHSYNEQFF. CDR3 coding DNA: TGCAGCGTTGGCGGTCATTCCTACAATGAGCAGTTCTTC.

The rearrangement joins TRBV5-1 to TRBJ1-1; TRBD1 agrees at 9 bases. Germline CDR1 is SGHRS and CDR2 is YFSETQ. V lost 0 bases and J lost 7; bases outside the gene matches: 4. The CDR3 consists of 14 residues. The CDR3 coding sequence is TGCGCCAGCAGCTTGGAGCGACAGGGGGATGAAGCTTTCTTT. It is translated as CASSLERQGDEAFF.

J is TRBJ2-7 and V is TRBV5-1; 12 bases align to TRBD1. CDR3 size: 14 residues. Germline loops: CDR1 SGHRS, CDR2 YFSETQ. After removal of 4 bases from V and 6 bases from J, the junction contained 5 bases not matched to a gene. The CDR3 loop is CASSLGQGAFEQYF. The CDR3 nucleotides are TGCGCCAGCAGCCTGGGACAGGGGGCGTTCGAGCAGTACTTC. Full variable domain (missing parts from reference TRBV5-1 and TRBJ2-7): KAGVTQTPRYLIKTRGQQVTLSCSPISGHRSVSWYQQTPGQGLQFLFEYFSETQRNKGNFPGRFSGRQFSNSRSEMNVSTLELGDSALYLCASSLGQGAFEQYFGPGTRLTVT.

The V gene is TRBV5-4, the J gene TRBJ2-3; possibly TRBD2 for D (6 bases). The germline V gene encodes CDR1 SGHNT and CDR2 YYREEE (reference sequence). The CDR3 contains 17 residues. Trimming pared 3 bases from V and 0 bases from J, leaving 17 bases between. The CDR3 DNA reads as TGTGCCAGCAGCTCCAACCCGGGGGTAACTAGCACAGATACGCAGTATTTT. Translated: CASSSNPGVTSTDTQYF.

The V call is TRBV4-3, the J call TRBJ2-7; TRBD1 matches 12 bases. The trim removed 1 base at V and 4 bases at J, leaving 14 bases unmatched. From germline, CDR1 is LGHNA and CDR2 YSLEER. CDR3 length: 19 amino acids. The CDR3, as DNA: TGCGCCAGCAGCCAAGCTCCCAAGTCTCGGGACAGGGGGCTTTACGAGCAGTACTTC. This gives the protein CASSQAPKSRDRGLYEQYF.

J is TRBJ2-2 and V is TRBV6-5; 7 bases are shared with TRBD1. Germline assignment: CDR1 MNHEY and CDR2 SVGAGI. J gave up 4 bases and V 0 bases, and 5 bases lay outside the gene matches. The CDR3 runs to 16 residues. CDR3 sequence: CASSYSGQTITGELFF. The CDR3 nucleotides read TGTGCCAGCAGTTACTCGGGACAGACGATCACCGGGGAGCTGTTTTTT.

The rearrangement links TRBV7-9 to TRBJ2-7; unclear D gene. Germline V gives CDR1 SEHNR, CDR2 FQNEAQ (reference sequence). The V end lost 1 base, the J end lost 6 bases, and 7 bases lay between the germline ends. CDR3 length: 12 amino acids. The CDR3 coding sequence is TGTGCCAGCAGCTTAGGCCCGAGCGAGCAGTACTTC. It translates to CASSLGPSEQYF.

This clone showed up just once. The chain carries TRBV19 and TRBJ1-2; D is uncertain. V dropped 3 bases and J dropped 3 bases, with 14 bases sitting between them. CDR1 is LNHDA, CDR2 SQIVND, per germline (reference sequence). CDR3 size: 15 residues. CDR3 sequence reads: CASSIRRGAHYGYTF. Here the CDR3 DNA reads TGTGCCAGTAGTATTAGGCGGGGAGCCCACTATGGCTACACCTTC.

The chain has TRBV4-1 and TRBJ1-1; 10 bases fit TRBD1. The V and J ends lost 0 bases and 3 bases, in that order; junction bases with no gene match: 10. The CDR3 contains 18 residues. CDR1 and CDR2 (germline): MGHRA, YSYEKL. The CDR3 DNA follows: TGCGCCAGCAGCCAAGATCCCCCGGGACAGGGGTGGGACACTGAAGCTTTCTTT. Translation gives CASSQDPPGQGWDTEAFF.

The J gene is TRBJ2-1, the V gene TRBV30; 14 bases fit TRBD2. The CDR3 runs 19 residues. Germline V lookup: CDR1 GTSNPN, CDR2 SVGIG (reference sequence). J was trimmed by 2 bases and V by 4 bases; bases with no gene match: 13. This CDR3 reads CAWTSPGLAGGGTYNEQFF. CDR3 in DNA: TGTGCCTGGACCTCTCCCGGACTAGCGGGGGGCGGCACCTACAATGAGCAGTTCTTC.

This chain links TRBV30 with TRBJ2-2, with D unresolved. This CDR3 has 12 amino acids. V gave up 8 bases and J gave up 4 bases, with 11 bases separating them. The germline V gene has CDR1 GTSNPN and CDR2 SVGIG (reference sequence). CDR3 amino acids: CASPFTTGELFF. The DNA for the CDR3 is TGTGCCAGCCCTTTTACCACCGGGGAGCTGTTTTTT. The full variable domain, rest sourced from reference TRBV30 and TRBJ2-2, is SQTIHQWPATLVQPVGSPLSLECTVEGTSNPNLYWYRQAAGRGLQLLFYSVGIGQISSEVPQNLSASRPQDRQFILSSKKLLLSDSGFYLCASPFTTGELFFGEGSRLTVL.

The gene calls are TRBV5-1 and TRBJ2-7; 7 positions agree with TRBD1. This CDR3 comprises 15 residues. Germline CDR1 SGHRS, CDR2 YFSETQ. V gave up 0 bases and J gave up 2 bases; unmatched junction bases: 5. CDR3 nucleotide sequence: TGCGCCAGCAGCTTGGATACAGGGGAAACCTACGAGCAGTACTTC. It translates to CASSLDTGETYEQYF.

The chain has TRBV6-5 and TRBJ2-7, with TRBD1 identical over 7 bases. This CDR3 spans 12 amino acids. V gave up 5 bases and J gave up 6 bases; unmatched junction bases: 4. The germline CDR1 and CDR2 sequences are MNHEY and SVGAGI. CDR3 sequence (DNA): TGTGCCAGCAGTCAGGGGGTGGGCGAGCAGTACTTC. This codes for CASSQGVGEQYF.

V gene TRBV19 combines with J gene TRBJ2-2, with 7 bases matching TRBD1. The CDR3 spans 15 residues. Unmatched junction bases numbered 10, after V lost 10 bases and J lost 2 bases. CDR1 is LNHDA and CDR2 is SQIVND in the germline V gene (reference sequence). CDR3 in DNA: TGTGCCACCACACCGGGACAGCCAAACACCGGGGAGCTGTTTTTT. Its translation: CATTPGQPNTGELFF.

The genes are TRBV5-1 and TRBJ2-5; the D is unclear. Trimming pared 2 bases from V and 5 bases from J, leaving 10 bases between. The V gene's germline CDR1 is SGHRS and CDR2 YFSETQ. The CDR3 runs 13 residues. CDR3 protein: CASSFPETETQYF. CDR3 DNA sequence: TGCGCCAGCAGCTTTCCGGAGACGGAGACCCAGTACTTC.

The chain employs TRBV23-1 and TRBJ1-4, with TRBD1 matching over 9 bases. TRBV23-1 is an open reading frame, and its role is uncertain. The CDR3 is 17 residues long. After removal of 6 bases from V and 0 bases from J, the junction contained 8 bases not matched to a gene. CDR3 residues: CASSTSGQGTTNEKLFF. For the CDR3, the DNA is TGCGCCAGCAGCACCTCGGGACAGGGCACAACTAATGAAAAACTGTTTTTT.